This TCR beta chain was retrieved from a study of T cell changes during pregnancy in multiple sclerosis. There are 16 residues in the CDR3. Per germline, CDR1 LNHNV and CDR2 YYDKDF (reference sequence). V was clipped by 1 base and J by 3 bases, with 13 bases between them. Produced via immunoSEQ multiplex PCR; TCRdb's table is partial and in-frame only. The sample gives 35,000 to 50,000 clones, approximately 91% of which show up once; over 1.1% is in the top ten. The sample holds a few counts of this clone. The clonotype comes from a female donor with multiple sclerosis, enrolled in a pregnancy study. The sequenced material came from PBMCs (not recorded whether the cells were cultured). This rearrangement joins TRBV15 to TRBJ2-1; a weak D match, TRBD1 (6 bases). Here the CDR3 DNA reads TGTGCCACCAGCAGAGGATACTGGGACATCTACAATGAGCAGTTCTTC. Protein sequence: CATSRGYWDIYNEQFF.